Following are 29 T cell receptor beta chains from one sample sequenced in a study of blood T cell repertoires in COVID-19. Clones were read by immunoSEQ multiplex PCR, and TCRdb kept only the in-frame ones, dropping some. The sample yields about 180,000 clones, roughly 85% seen once. What was sequenced was peripheral blood. Receptors originate from a middle-aged man with active or convalescent COVID-19.

The V and J genes are TRBV6-5 and TRBJ2-7; D may be TRBD1 (5 bases). Per the germline V gene, CDR1 is MNHEY and CDR2 is SVGAGI. The V end was cut by 5 bases, the J end by 3 bases, with 17 bases between. The CDR3 length is 15 residues. CDR3 sequence (DNA): TGTGCCAGCAGTAGTACAGGTCAATGGCTCTACGAGCAGTACTTC. It is translated as CASSSTGQWLYEQYF.

The chain has TRBV25-1 and TRBJ2-1; 9 bases map to TRBD2. Trimming cost V 7 bases and J 8 bases; bases outside gene matches: 12. Germline-derived CDR1 and CDR2 are MGHDK and SYGVNS. CDR3 size: 15 residues. The DNA for the CDR3 is TGTGCCAGCACCATGCGGGAGGGAGGAGGCGATGAGCAGTTCTTC. Translated, it gives CASTMREGGGDEQFF.

This clone was seen a handful of times. The chain recombines TRBV7-2 with TRBJ1-1, with TRBD1 as a possible D gene (6 bases). The CDR3 has 13 residues. Germline CDR1 and CDR2: SGHTA and FQGNSA. Between the trimmed V and J ends, which lost 2 bases and 11 bases, there was a span of 15 bases. The CDR3: CASSLPGQSVAFF. CDR3 bases: TGTGCCAGCAGCTTACCGGGACAATCTGTCGCTTTCTTT. Supplemented by reference TRBV7-2 and TRBJ1-1, the full variable domain reads GAGVSQSPSNKVTEKGKDVELRCDPISGHTALYWYRQSLGQGLEFLIYFQGNSAPDKSGLPSDRFSAERTGGSVSTLTIQRTQQEDSAVYLCASSLPGQSVAFFGQGTRLTVV.

This clone turned up a few times. The chain uses TRBV3-1 (or the pseudogene TRBV3-2) and TRBJ1-3; possible D gene TRBD1, 6 bases. Germline V gene lookup returns CDR1 LGHDT and CDR2 YNNKEL (reference sequence). The V end lost 4 bases, the J end lost 0 bases, and 13 bases lay between the germline ends. The CDR3 contains 16 residues. The CDR3 DNA is TGTGCCAGCAGCCTGGGGGGGCTAAGCTCTGGAAACACCATATATTTT. Translating gives CASSLGGLSSGNTIYF.

The chain recombines TRBV5-6 with TRBJ1-3; the D is unclear. The V end lost 2 bases, the J end lost 2 bases, and 8 bases lay between the germline ends. This CDR3 is built from 14 residues. Germline values: CDR1 SGHDT, CDR2 YYEEEE. The CDR3 coding sequence is TGTGCCAGCAGCTTTATGGCCCCTGGAAACACCATATATTTT. Translating gives CASSFMAPGNTIYF.

CDR3 in amino acids: CASSPTLSGGSYEQYF. The CDR3, as DNA: TGTGCCAGCAGTCCGACTCTTAGCGGGGGGTCTTACGAGCAGTACTTC. The gene calls are TRBV27 and TRBJ2-7; 10 positions match TRBD2. The CDR3 contains 16 residues. Germline-derived CDR1 and CDR2 are MNHEY and SMNVEV (reference sequence). V lost 5 bases, J lost 4 bases, and 11 bases stayed unmatched.

V is TRBV7-2 and J is TRBJ1-1; TRBD1 matches 7 bases. This CDR3 region has 13 residues. Per germline, CDR1 SGHTA and CDR2 FQGNSA. J gave up 12 bases and V 1 base, and 8 bases lay outside the gene matches. The CDR3 coding sequence is TGTGCCAGCAGCTTAGGAGCGGACAGGACCACTTTCTTT. It encodes CASSLGADRTTFF.

J is TRBJ2-7 and V is TRBV5-1; 9 nucleotides align to TRBD1. V dropped 0 bases and J dropped 7; count of bases not matched to a gene: 8. Germline CDR1 SGHRS, CDR2 YFSETQ. The CDR3 sequence is 15 residues long. The CDR3 protein is CASSLEGTGRGEQYF. The CDR3 nucleotides are TGCGCCAGCAGCTTGGAGGGGACAGGGAGGGGAGAGCAGTACTTC.

Only one count was recorded for this clone. The chain uses TRBV28 and TRBJ2-1, with TRBD2 matching 10 bases. J was trimmed by 5 bases and V by 2 bases; bases with no gene match: 6. The CDR3 is 16 residues long. Germline values: CDR1 MDHEN, CDR2 SYDVKM. As DNA, the CDR3 is TGTGCCAGCAGTTTAGGAGGAGCGGGAGGGCACAATGAGCAGTTCTTC. It encodes CASSLGGAGGHNEQFF.

The V gene is TRBV11-2, the J gene TRBJ1-1; 11 bases map to TRBD1. The germline V gene has CDR1 SGHAT and CDR2 FQNNGV. The CDR3 is 16 residues long. V shed 1 base, J shed 6 bases, and the junction held 7 bases outside the gene matches. In nucleotides, the CDR3 is TGTGCCAGCAGCTTAGTGGGGGACAGGGGGTTTGCTGAAGCTTTCTTT. Translated: CASSLVGDRGFAEAFF.

This rearrangement joins TRBV25-1 to TRBJ1-5; D is ambiguous. Germline V gives CDR1 MGHDK, CDR2 SYGVNS. V was trimmed by 3 bases and J by 0 bases, leaving 3 bases between them. The length of the CDR3 is 13 residues. The chain's CDR3 is CASSDSSNQPQHF. As DNA, the CDR3 is TGTGCCAGCAGTGACAGTAGCAATCAGCCCCAGCATTTT.

The chain uses TRBV9 and TRBJ1-1; D not certain. V lost 3 bases to trimming and J lost 3 bases, with 15 bases between them. The CDR3 is 15 residues long. The germline V gene has CDR1 SGDLS and CDR2 YYNGEE. This chain's CDR3 is CASSATRYPDTEAFF. Here the CDR3 DNA reads TGTGCCAGCAGCGCAACCAGGTATCCCGACACTGAAGCTTTCTTT. The complete variable domain, with remaining parts taken from reference TRBV9 and TRBJ1-1, reads DSGVTQTPKHLITATGQRVTLRCSPRSGDLSVYWYQQSLDQGLQFLIQYYNGEERAKGNILERFSAQQFPDLHSELNLSSLELGDSALYFCASSATRYPDTEAFFGQGTRLTVV.

V gene TRBV2 combines with J gene TRBJ1-1, with D perhaps matching TRBD1 (5 bases). CDR1 is SNHLY, CDR2 FYNNEI, per germline. V was trimmed by 6 bases and J by 7 bases, leaving 9 bases between them. The CDR3 consists of 11 residues. CDR3 sequence: CASRTGYEAFF. For the CDR3, the DNA is TGTGCCAGCAGAACAGGTTATGAAGCTTTCTTT.

This rearrangement joins TRBV27 to TRBJ2-3, with 8 bases identical to TRBD2. The germline V gene encodes CDR1 MNHEY and CDR2 SMNVEV (reference sequence). J was trimmed by 1 base and V by 0 bases; bases with no gene match: 6. This CDR3 has 17 amino acids. The CDR3 DNA reads TGTGCCAGCAGTTTATCCTATAGCGGGACCCGCACAGATACGCAGTATTTT. Its translation: CASSLSYSGTRTDTQYF.

The V gene is TRBV5-1, the J gene TRBJ1-1; 8 nucleotides line up with TRBD1. J gave up 1 base and V 7 bases, and 3 bases lay outside the gene matches. The germline V gene has CDR1 SGHRS and CDR2 YFSETQ. The CDR3 sequence is 13 residues long. In nucleotides, the CDR3 is TGCGCCAGCCACGGGACAGGGAACACTGAAGCTTTCTTT. Translating gives CASHGTGNTEAFF.

The chain recombines TRBV1 with TRBJ2-3; the table's D call of TRBD2 was not tested on the DNA. TRBV1 is described as a pseudogene. The CDR3 is 14 amino acids. CDR3 DNA: TGCACCAGCAGCCACCCCGGGACTAGCGAAGAGAAGTATTTT. Its translation: CTSSHPGTSEEKYF.

The chain uses TRBV28 and TRBJ2-1; TRBD2 might be the D (5 bases). Germline CDR1 is MDHEN and CDR2 is SYDVKM. V lost 2 bases to trimming and J lost 11 bases, with 16 bases between them. This CDR3 has 14 amino acids. The CDR3 here is CASSLTGRLGKQFF. For the CDR3, the DNA is TGTGCCAGCAGTTTAACGGGGAGACTTGGGAAGCAGTTCTTC.

The chain recombines TRBV7-2 with TRBJ2-7; the D is unclear. This CDR3 has 13 residues. V lost 3 bases to trimming and J lost 0 bases, with 6 bases between them. Per germline, CDR1 SGHTA and CDR2 FQGNSA. The CDR3 DNA reads TGTGCCAGCAGCTTTGGCAGCTCCTACGAGCAGTACTTC. Protein product: CASSFGSSYEQYF. Variable domain in full (rest from reference TRBV7-2 and TRBJ2-7): GAGVSQSPSNKVTEKGKDVELRCDPISGHTALYWYRQSLGQGLEFLIYFQGNSAPDKSGLPSDRFSAERTGGSVSTLTIQRTQQEDSAVYLCASSFGSSYEQYFGPGTRLTVT.

This chain connects TRBV9 to TRBJ1-3, with D perhaps matching TRBD1 (5 bases). This CDR3 is 16 amino acids long. Trimming left V 3 bases short and J 0 bases short, with 13 bases between. Germline V gene sequence: CDR1 SGDLS, CDR2 YYNGEE. CDR3 DNA: TGTGCCAGCAGCGGCCGGACATTGAGCTCTGGAAACACCATATATTTT. As protein: CASSGRTLSSGNTIYF.

This CDR3 reads CASSIPFTGDGYTF. The CDR3, as DNA: TGTGCCAGTAGTATACCCTTTACGGGTGATGGCTACACCTTC. The gene calls are TRBV19 and TRBJ1-2; no reliable D call. The CDR3 extends over 14 amino acids. Trimming removed 2 bases from V and 6 bases from J, with 13 bases in between. CDR1 is LNHDA and CDR2 is SQIVND in the germline V gene (reference sequence). The full variable domain, rest sourced from reference TRBV19 and TRBJ1-2, is DGGITQSPKYLFRKEGQNVTLSCEQNLNHDAMYWYRQDPGQGLRLIYYSQIVNDFQKGDIAEGYSVSREKKESFPLTVTSAQKNPTAFYLCASSIPFTGDGYTFGSGTRLTVV.

This chain links TRBV10-1 with TRBJ1-1; possibly TRBD1 for D (5 bases). V dropped 4 bases and J dropped 0 bases, with 6 bases sitting between them. From germline, CDR1 is WNHNN and CDR2 SYGVQD (reference sequence). The CDR3 is made up of 13 amino acids. CDR3 loop: CASSGQMNTEAFF. The CDR3 region has the DNA TGCGCCAGCAGTGGACAGATGAACACTGAAGCTTTCTTT.

The chain links TRBV4-2 to TRBJ2-4; D ambiguous. Per germline, CDR1 LGHNA and CDR2 YNFKEQ. The CDR3 is 15 amino acids. Trimming removed 0 bases at V and 6 bases at J, with 12 bases between. CDR3 in amino acids: CASSQDSGDVNIQYF. For the CDR3, the DNA is TGTGCCAGCAGCCAAGACTCCGGAGACGTAAACATTCAGTACTTC.

The sample holds a few counts of this clone. The rearrangement uses TRBV6-1 and TRBJ2-7, with TRBD1 as a possible D gene (5 bases). There are 14 residues in the CDR3. Trimming took 2 bases from V and 4 from J, leaving 12 bases between them. Germline assignment: CDR1 MNHNS and CDR2 SASEGT. This chain's CDR3 is CASSELGRVYEQYF. CDR3 sequence (DNA): TGTGCCAGCAGTGAATTAGGCAGGGTTTACGAGCAGTACTTC.

V gene TRBV9 combines with J gene TRBJ2-1; 10 bases are shared with TRBD2. Per germline, CDR1 SGDLS and CDR2 YYNGEE. This CDR3 is 15 amino acids long. Losses at the gene ends were 0 bases for V and 9 bases for J; bases not matched to a gene: 6. The CDR3 loop is CASSVEASGRGEQFF. CDR3 coding DNA: TGTGCCAGCAGCGTAGAGGCTAGCGGGAGAGGTGAGCAGTTCTTC.

The rearrangement joins TRBV11-2 to TRBJ2-7, with TRBD2 matching over 11 bases. The CDR3 extends over 15 amino acids. The germline V gene encodes CDR1 SGHAT and CDR2 FQNNGV. Trimming cost V 5 bases and J 5 bases; bases outside gene matches: 8. CDR3 sequence: CASSVLAGDWNEQYF. The CDR3 coding sequence is TGTGCCAGCAGCGTACTAGCGGGAGATTGGAACGAGCAGTACTTC.

This clone was detected only a few times. The chain links TRBV24-1 to TRBJ2-3; 7 bases are shared with TRBD2. The ends lost 9 bases at V and 2 bases at J; junction bases unmatched: 10. The CDR3 contains 15 residues. Looked up from germline, CDR1 is KGHDR and CDR2 is SFDVKD. CDR3 nucleotides: TGTGCCACCGCCCTGGGGGGGGACCCCACAGATACGCAGTATTTT. Its protein product is CATALGGDPTDTQYF.

The chain recombines TRBV27 with TRBJ1-2; the match to TRBD1 covers 7 bases. The germline gives CDR1 MNHEY, CDR2 SMNVEV (reference sequence). The CDR3 extends over 17 amino acids. V shed 6 bases, J shed 4 bases, and the junction held 17 bases outside the gene matches. The CDR3 spells CASSSSPGQPRRYGYTF. DNA of the CDR3: TGTGCCAGCAGCTCCAGCCCGGGACAGCCCCGCCGCTATGGCTACACCTTC.

This rearrangement joins TRBV9 to TRBJ2-7; weak D call: TRBD2 (5 bases). The CDR3 length is 14 residues. The V end was cut by 3 bases, the J end by 1 base, with 11 bases between. Germline-derived CDR1 and CDR2 are SGDLS and YYNGEE. CDR3 protein: CASSAATGSYEQYF. The CDR3 coding sequence is TGTGCCAGCAGCGCTGCTACGGGGTCCTACGAGCAGTACTTC.

The rearrangement joins TRBV19 to TRBJ2-4; 7 nucleotides align to TRBD2. The CDR3 length is 14 residues. Germline-derived CDR1 and CDR2 are LNHDA and SQIVND (reference sequence). The trim removed 4 bases at V and 6 bases at J, leaving 6 bases unmatched. This CDR3 reads CASSKTSAINIQYF. CDR3 nucleotide sequence: TGTGCCAGTAGTAAAACTAGCGCAATAAACATTCAGTACTTC.